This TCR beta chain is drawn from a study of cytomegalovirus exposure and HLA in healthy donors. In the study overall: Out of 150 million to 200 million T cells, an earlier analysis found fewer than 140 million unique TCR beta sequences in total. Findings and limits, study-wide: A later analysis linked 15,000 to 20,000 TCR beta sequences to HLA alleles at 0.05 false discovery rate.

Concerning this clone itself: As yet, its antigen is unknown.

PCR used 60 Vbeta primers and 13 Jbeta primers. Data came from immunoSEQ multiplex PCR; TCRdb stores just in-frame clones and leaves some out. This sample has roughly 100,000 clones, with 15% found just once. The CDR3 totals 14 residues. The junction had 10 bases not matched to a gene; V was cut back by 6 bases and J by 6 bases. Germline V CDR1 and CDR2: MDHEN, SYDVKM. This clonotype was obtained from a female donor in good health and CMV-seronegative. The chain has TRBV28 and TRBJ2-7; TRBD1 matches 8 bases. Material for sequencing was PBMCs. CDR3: CASRKQGAPSEQYF. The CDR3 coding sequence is TGTGCCAGCAGAAAGCAGGGGGCGCCATCCGAGCAGTACTTC.